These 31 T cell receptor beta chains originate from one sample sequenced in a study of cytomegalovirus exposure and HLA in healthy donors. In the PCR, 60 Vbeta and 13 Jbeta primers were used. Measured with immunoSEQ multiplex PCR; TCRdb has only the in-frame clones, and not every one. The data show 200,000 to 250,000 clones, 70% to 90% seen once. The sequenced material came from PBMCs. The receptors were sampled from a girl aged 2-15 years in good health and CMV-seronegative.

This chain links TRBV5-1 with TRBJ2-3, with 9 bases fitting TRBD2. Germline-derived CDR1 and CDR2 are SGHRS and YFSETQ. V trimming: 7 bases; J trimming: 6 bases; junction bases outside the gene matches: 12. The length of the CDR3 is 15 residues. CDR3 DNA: TGCGCCAGCTCCGGGACTAGCACACTACGGGATACGCAGTATTTT. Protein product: CASSGTSTLRDTQYF. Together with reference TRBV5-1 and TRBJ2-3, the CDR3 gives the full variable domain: KAGVTQTPRYLIKTRGQQVTLSCSPISGHRSVSWYQQTPGQGLQFLFEYFSETQRNKGNFPGRFSGRQFSNSRSEMNVSTLELGDSALYLCASSGTSTLRDTQYFGPGTRLTVL.

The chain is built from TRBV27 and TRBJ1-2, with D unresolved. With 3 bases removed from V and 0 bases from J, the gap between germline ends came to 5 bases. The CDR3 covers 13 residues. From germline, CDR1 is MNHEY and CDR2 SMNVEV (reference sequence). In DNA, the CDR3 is TGTGCCAGCAGTTTGTCGGCTAACTATGGCTACACCTTC. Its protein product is CASSLSANYGYTF.

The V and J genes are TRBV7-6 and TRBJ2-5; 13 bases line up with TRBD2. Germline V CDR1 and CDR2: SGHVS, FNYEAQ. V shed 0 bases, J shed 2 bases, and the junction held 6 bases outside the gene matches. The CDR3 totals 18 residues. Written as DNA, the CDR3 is TGTGCCAGCAGCTTAGCACTAGCGGGGGGGCTCGGGCAAGAGACCCAGTACTTC. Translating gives CASSLALAGGLGQETQYF.

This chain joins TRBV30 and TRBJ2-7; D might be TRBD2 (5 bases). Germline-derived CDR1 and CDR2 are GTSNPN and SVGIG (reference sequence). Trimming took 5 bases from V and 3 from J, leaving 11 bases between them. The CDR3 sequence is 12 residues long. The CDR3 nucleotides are TGTGCCTGGGACTATCCTTACTACGAGCAGTACTTC. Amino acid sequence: CAWDYPYYEQYF.

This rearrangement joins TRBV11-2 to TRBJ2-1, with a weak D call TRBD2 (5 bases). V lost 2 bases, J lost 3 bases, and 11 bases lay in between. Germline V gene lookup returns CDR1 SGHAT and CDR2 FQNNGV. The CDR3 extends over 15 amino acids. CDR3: CASSLNGIYYNEQFF. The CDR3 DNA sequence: TGTGCCAGCAGCTTAAACGGGATATACTACAATGAGCAGTTCTTC.

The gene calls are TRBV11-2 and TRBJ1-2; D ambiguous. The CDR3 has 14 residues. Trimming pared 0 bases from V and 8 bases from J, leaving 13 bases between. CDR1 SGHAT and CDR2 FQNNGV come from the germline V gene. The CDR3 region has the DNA TGTGCCAGCAGCTTAGATTCGGGATTCAGGGGCTACACCTTC. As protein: CASSLDSGFRGYTF.

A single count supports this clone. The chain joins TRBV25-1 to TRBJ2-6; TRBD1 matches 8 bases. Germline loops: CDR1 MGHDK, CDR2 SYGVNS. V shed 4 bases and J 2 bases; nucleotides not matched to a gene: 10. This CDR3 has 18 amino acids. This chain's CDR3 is CASSGTQGARPGANVLTF. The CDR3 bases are TGTGCCAGCAGTGGAACGCAGGGGGCGCGTCCTGGGGCCAACGTCCTGACTTTC.

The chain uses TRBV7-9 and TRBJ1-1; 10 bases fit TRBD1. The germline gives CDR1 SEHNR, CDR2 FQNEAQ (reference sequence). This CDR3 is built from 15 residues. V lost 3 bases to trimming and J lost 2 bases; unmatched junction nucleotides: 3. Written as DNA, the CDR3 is TGTGCCAGCAGCTTCCCGACAGGGGGCAACACTGAAGCTTTCTTT. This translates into CASSFPTGGNTEAFF.

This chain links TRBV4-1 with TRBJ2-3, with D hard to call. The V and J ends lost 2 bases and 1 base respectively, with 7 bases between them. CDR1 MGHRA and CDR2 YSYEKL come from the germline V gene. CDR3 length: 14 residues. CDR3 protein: CASSQTRGTDTQYF. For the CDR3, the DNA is TGCGCCAGCAGCCAAACCCGGGGCACAGATACGCAGTATTTT.

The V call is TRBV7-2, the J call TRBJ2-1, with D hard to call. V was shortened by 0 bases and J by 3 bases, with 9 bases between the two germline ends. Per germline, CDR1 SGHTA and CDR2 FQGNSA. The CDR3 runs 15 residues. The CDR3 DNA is TGTGCCAGCAGCTTAGCTTTCTCCTTCTACAATGAGCAGTTCTTC. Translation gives CASSLAFSFYNEQFF.

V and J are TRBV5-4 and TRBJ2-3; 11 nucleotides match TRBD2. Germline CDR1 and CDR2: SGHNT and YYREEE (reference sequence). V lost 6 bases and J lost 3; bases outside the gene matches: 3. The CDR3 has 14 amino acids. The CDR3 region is CASTTSGGTDTQYF. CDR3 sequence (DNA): TGTGCCAGCACAACTAGCGGGGGAACAGATACGCAGTATTTT.

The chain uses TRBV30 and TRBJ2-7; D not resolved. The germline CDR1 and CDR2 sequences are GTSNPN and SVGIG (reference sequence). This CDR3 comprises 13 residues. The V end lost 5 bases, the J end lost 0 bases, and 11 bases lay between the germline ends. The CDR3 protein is CAWGKQISYEQYF. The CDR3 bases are TGTGCCTGGGGAAAACAGATCTCCTACGAGCAGTACTTC.

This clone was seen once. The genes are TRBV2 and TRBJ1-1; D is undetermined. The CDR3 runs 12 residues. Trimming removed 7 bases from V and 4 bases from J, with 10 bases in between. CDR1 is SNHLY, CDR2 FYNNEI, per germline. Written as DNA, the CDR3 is TGTGCCAGCACGTCCCTAAGCACTGAAGCTTTCTTT. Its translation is CASTSLSTEAFF.

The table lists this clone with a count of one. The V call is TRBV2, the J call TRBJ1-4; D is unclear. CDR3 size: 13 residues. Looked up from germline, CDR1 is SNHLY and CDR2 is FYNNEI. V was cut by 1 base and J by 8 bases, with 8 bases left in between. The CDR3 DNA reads TGTGCCAGCAGTGAAGAACTCCGGGAAAAACTGTTTTTT. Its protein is CASSEELREKLFF.

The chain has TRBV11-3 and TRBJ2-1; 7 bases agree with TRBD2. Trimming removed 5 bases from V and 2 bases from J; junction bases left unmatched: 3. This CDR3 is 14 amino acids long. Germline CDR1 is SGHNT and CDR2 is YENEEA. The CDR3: CASSRSGTYNEQFF. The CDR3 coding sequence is TGTGCCAGCAGCCGAAGCGGGACCTACAATGAGCAGTTCTTC.

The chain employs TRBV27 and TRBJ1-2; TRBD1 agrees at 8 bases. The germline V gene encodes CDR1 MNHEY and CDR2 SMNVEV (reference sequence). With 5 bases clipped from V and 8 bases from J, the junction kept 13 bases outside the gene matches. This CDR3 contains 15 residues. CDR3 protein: CASSRRQGNQDGYTF. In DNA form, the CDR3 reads TGTGCCAGCAGTCGCAGACAGGGGAACCAGGACGGCTACACCTTC.

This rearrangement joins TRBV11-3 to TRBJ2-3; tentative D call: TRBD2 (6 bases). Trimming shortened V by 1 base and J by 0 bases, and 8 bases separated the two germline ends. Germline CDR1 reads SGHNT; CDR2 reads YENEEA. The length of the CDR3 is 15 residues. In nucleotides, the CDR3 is TGTGCCAGCAGCTTAGCCGCGGGAAGCACAGATACGCAGTATTTT. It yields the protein CASSLAAGSTDTQYF.

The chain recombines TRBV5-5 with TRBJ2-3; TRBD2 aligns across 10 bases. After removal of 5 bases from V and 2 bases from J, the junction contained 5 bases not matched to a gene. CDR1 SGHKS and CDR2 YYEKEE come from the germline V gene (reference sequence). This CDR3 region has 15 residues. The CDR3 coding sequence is TGTGCCAGCAGGTGGACTAGCGGCCACACAGATACGCAGTATTTT. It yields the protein CASRWTSGHTDTQYF. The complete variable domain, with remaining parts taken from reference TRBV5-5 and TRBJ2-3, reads DAGVTQSPTHLIKTRGQQVTLRCSPISGHKSVSWYQQVLGQGPQFIFQYYEKEERGRGNFPDRFSARQFPNYSSELNVNALLLGDSALYLCASRWTSGHTDTQYFGPGTRLTVL.

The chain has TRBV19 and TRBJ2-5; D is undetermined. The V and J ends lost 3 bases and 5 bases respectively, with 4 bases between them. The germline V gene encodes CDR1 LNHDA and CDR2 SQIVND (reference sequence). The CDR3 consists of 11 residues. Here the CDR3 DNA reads TGTGCCAGTAGTATTCGGGAGACCCAGTACTTC. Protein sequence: CASSIRETQYF.

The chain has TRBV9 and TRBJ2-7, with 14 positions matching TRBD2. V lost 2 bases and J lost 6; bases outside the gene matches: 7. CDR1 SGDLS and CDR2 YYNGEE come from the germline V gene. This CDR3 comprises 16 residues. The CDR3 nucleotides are TGTGCCAGCAGCGTCGGGACTAGCGGGAGATCTTCCGAGCAGTACTTC. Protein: CASSVGTSGRSSEQYF.

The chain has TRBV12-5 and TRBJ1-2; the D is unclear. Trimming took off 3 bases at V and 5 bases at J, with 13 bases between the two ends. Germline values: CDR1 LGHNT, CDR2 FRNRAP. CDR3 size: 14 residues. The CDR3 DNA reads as TGTGCTAGTGGTTTCCACGACAATCTTTATGGCTACACCTTC. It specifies CASGFHDNLYGYTF.

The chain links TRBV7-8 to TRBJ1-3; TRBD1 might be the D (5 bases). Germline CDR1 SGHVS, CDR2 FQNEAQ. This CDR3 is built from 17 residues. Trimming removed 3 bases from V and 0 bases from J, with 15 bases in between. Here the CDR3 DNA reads TGTGCCAGCAGCTTGAGACAGCGCATTGTCTCTGGAAACACCATATATTTT. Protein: CASSLRQRIVSGNTIYF.

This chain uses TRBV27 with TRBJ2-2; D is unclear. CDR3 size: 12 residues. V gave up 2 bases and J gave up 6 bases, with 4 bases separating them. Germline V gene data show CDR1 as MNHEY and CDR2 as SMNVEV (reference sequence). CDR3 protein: CASSLGPGELFF. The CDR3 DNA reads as TGTGCCAGCAGTTTAGGCCCCGGGGAGCTGTTTTTT.

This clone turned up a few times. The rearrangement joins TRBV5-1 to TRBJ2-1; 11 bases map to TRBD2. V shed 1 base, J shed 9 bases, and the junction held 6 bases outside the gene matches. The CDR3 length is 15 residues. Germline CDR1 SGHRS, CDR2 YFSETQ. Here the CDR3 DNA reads TGCGCCAGCAGCTTGCCACTAGCGGGAGCTAGTGAGCAGTTCTTC. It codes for CASSLPLAGASEQFF.

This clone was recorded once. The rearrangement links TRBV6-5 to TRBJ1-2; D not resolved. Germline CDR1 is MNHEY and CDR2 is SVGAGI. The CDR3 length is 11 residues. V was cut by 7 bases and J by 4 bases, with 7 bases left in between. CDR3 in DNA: TGTGCCAGCACGGCAGGCTATGGCTACACCTTC. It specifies CASTAGYGYTF.

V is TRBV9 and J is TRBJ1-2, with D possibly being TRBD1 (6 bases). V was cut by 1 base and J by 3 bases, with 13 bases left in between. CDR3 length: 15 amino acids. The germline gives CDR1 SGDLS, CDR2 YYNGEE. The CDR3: CASSVRDNPDYGYTF. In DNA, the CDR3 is TGTGCCAGCAGCGTAAGGGACAATCCTGACTATGGCTACACCTTC.

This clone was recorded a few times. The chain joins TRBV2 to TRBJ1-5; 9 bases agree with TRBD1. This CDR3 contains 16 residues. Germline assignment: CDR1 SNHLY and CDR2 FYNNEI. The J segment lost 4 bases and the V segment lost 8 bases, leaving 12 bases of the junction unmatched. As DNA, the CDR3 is TGTGCCAGCGGGGGACAGGGAGGATCTCTAAATCAGCCCCAGCATTTT. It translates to CASGGQGGSLNQPQHF.

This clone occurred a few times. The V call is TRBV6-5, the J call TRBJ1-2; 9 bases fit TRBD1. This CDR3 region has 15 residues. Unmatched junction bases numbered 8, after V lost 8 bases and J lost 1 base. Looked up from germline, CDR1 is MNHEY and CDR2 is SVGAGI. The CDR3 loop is CASGPGQGLNYGYTF. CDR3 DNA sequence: TGTGCCAGCGGGCCGGGACAGGGCCTTAACTATGGCTACACCTTC.

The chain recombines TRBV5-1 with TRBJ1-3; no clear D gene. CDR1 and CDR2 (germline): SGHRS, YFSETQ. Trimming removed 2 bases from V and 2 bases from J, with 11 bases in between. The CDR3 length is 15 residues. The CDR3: CASSFDTATGNTIYF. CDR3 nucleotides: TGCGCCAGCAGCTTTGACACTGCGACTGGAAACACCATATATTTT.

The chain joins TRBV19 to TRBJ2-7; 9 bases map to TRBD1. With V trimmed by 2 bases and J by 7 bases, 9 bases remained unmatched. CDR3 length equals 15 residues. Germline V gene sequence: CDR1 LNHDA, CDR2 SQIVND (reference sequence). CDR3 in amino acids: CASSIIGRDREEQYF. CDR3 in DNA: TGTGCCAGTAGTATAATCGGACGGGACAGGGAGGAGCAGTACTTC.

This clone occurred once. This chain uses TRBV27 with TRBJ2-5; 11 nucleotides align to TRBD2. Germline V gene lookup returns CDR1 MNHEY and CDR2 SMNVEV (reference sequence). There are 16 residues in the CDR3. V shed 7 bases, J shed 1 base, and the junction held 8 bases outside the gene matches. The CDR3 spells CASIFRTSGSQETQYF. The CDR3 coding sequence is TGTGCCAGCATTTTCCGGACTAGCGGGTCCCAAGAGACCCAGTACTTC.